The rows below give T cell receptor beta chains drawn from one sample of a study of human T cells and chemical hapten exposure. TCRdb ran MiXCR on the RACE reads and lists one entry per CDR3 protein. The sample records a few hundred thousand distinct CDR3 sequences, roughly 6% being singletons. The sequences come from whole blood, collected in connection with sensitization to the hapten diphenylcyclopropenone (DPC). The origin of the receptors is a woman under 30 with alopecia areata. Some clones in this sample may be carry-over from other donors' samples. Each CDR3 is given with its conserved first and last residue. A D gene is named only where the DNA matches it firmly. Rows give clone size only sometimes, using once, few, many, or a class for an expanded clone.

clone size	J gene	CDR3 length	D gene	V gene	CDR3 DNA	CDR3 protein
few	TRBJ2-5	13	-	TRBV3-1	TGTGCCAGCAGCCAAGATTCGACGGGCAACCAGTACTTC	CASSQDSTGNQYF
-	TRBJ2-2	14	-	TRBV6-2/TRBV6-3	TGTGCCAGCAGTTACGTCCGGGGCGCTGGGGAGCTGTTTTTT	CASSYVRGAGELFF
few	TRBJ1-4	16	-	TRBV5-5	TGTGCCAGCAGCCGAATGCAGCAGTCGCATGGGGAAAAACTGTTTTTT	CASSRMQQSHGEKLFF
-	TRBJ1-5	17	TRBD1	TRBV28	TGTGCCAGCAGCCGCATAGGGGGCACCCCCGGAGATCAGCCCCAGCATTTT	CASSRIGGTPGDQPQHF
-	TRBJ1-1	17	-	TRBV6-5	TGTGCCAGCAGTTACTCGATCCCCCGGGCAGGGAACACTGAAGCTTTCTTT	CASSYSIPRAGNTEAFF
many	TRBJ1-1	16	-	TRBV18	TGTGCCAGCTCACCGGGTAGGGGACGGGAGAACACTGAAGCTTTCTTT	CASSPGRGRENTEAFF
few	TRBJ1-2	16	-	TRBV7-2	TGTGCCAGCACCCTCGGCGAAGTGGGACTGGGCTATGGCTACACCTTC	CASTLGEVGLGYGYTF
many	TRBJ1-2	15	-	TRBV25-1	TGTGCCAGCAGTGAAGTCACGGGAGATAACTATGGCTACACCTTC	CASSEVTGDNYGYTF
-	TRBJ2-7	16	-	TRBV25-1	TGTGCCAGCAGTGAATTCCGCACCAGGGAGCCCTACGAGCAGTACTTC	CASSEFRTREPYEQYF
few	TRBJ1-1	15	TRBD1	TRBV6-5	TGTGCCAGCAGGACAGGGTTGTACATGAACACTGAAGCTTTCTTT	CASRTGLYMNTEAFF
few	TRBJ1-5	15	-	TRBV19	TGTGCCAGTAGCCCTAGACAGGATCGAAATCAGCCCCAGCATTTT	CASSPRQDRNQPQHF
-	TRBJ1-6	20	TRBD1	TRBV20-1	TGCAGTGCTAGAGCCCACGGCGGGACAGGGAATCCCTCCTATAATTCACCCCTCCACTTT	CSARAHGGTGNPSYNSPLHF
many	TRBJ1-4	15	-	TRBV5-6	TGTGCCAGCAGCTCGGTAGTGGGGGAAGGTGAAAAACTGTTTTTT	CASSSVVGEGEKLFF
few	TRBJ2-5	15	TRBD1	TRBV5-1	TGCGCCAGCAGCTTGGAACCGGGACAGCAAGAGACCCAGTACTTC	CASSLEPGQQETQYF
-	TRBJ1-1	15	-	TRBV4-1	TGCGCCAGCAGCCCCCTCCCCCAGGTGAACACTGAAGCTTTCTTT	CASSPLPQVNTEAFF
few	TRBJ2-7	10	-	TRBV29-1	TGCAGCGCGCTACAGGGCGAGCAGTACTTC	CSALQGEQYF
many	TRBJ2-3	18	TRBD1	TRBV7-2	TGTGCCAGCAGCTTACACAGGGGCCATTTACGTAGCACAGATACGCAGTATTTT	CASSLHRGHLRSTDTQYF
few	TRBJ2-3	18	TRBD2	TRBV7-9	TGTGCCAGCAGCCCCTTTTGGCGGGGGTTCCCTAGCACAGATACGCAGTATTTT	CASSPFWRGFPSTDTQYF
many	TRBJ1-1	15	-	TRBV3-1	TGTGCCAGCAGCCAAGGTCCGGGAGCGGACACTGAAGCTTTCTTT	CASSQGPGADTEAFF